This TCR beta chain was sequenced in a study of cytomegalovirus exposure and HLA in healthy donors. PCR was performed using 60 Vbeta and 13 Jbeta primers. Sequencing was performed with immunoSEQ multiplex PCR; in TCRdb, only in-frame clones are kept and a portion is missing. The repertoire includes 110,000 to 150,000 clones, roughly 76% of them detected once, and 1% to 1.5% sits in the top ten. The V gene end was trimmed by 5 bases and the J gene end by 0 bases; junction bases not matched to a gene: 3. There are 15 residues in the CDR3. Germline assignment: CDR1 SNHLY and CDR2 FYNNEI. The sequencing input was PBMCs. The TCR was taken from a woman in her thirties or forties in good health and CMV-seronegative. The chain joins TRBV2 to TRBJ1-4; 7 bases align to TRBD1. The CDR3 bases are TGTGCCAGCAGTTTCCAGGGGGCAACTAATGAAAAACTGTTTTTT. Its translation: CASSFQGATNEKLFF.